These 9 T cell receptor beta chains were all obtained from the same sample, sequenced in a study of cytomegalovirus exposure and HLA in healthy donors. Repertoires were generated with immunoSEQ multiplex PCR, while TCRdb's copy carries only in-frame clones and drops some. The data contain 86,000 or so clones, 96% of them singletons. Sequenced sample: PBMCs. These receptor sequences come from a man aged 18 to 30 in good health and CMV-seropositive.

V usage is TRBV7-2 and J usage is TRBJ1-2, with D perhaps matching TRBD1 (6 bases). Trimming took off 3 bases at V and 3 bases at J, with 14 bases between the two ends. Germline lookup yields CDR1 SGHTA and CDR2 FQGNSA. The CDR3 totals 15 residues. As DNA, the CDR3 is TGTGCCAGCAGCTTCACGGGGGGCAATGACTATGGCTACACCTTC. This gives the protein CASSFTGGNDYGYTF.

J is TRBJ1-3 and V is TRBV5-5; a possible D gene is TRBD1 (5 bases). CDR3 length equals 15 residues. With 0 bases removed from V and 5 bases from J, the gap between germline ends came to 12 bases. Germline CDR1 reads SGHKS; CDR2 reads YYEKEE (reference sequence). CDR3 sequence reads: CASSLGQRIRNTIYF. The CDR3 DNA reads TGTGCCAGCAGCTTGGGACAGAGAATCAGAAACACCATATATTTT.

The chain has TRBV10-3 and TRBJ2-2; D uncertain. The V gene's germline CDR1 is ENHRY and CDR2 SYGVKD. Trimming removed 8 bases from V and 4 bases from J, with 8 bases in between. The CDR3 is 12 residues long. CDR3 DNA sequence: TGTGCCATCTTGGGCCTCACCGGGGAGCTGTTTTTT. It encodes CAILGLTGELFF.

The V and J genes are TRBV28 and TRBJ1-5; D unclear. Trimming pared 2 bases from V and 5 bases from J, leaving 7 bases between. Germline V gives CDR1 MDHEN, CDR2 SYDVKM. The CDR3 contains 13 residues. Here the CDR3 reads CASSLERDQPQHF. CDR3 coding DNA: TGTGCCAGCAGTTTAGAGCGAGATCAGCCCCAGCATTTT.

V is TRBV7-9 and J is TRBJ2-5, with a tentative D call TRBD1 (7 bases). Trimming cost V 5 bases and J 1 base, with 11 bases left between them. There are 14 residues in the CDR3. Germline V lookup: CDR1 SEHNR, CDR2 FQNEAQ (reference sequence). CDR3: CASSAGQTQETQYF. The CDR3, as DNA: TGTGCCAGCAGCGCGGGACAGACCCAAGAGACCCAGTACTTC.

This clone has a single count. The chain uses TRBV4-1 and TRBJ1-1, with D possibly being TRBD1 (5 bases). CDR3 length: 14 residues. V was clipped by 4 bases and J by 0 bases, with 9 bases between them. Germline loops: CDR1 MGHRA, CDR2 YSYEKL. CDR3 protein: CASSRPTVNTEAFF. For the CDR3, the DNA is TGCGCCAGCAGCCGACCGACAGTGAACACTGAAGCTTTCTTT.

V is TRBV12-5 and J is TRBJ2-1, with TRBD1 matching over 9 bases. Germline V CDR1 and CDR2: LGHNT, FRNRAP. CDR3 size: 23 residues. J lost 5 bases, V lost 3 bases, and 29 bases had no gene match. CDR3 region: CASGLTLDDPRSTGTGYNNEQFF. In DNA form, the CDR3 reads TGTGCTAGTGGTTTAACTTTAGATGACCCTCGATCCACCGGGACAGGGTACAACAATGAGCAGTTCTTC. Complete variable domain (other parts from reference TRBV12-5 and TRBJ2-1): DARVTQTPRHKVTEMGQEVTMRCQPILGHNTVFWYRQTMMQGLELLAYFRNRAPLDDSGMPKDRFSAEMPDATLATLKIQPSEPRDSAVYFCASGLTLDDPRSTGTGYNNEQFFGPGTRLTVL.

The chain recombines TRBV7-3 with TRBJ2-3; D remains unclear. Germline V CDR1 and CDR2: SGHTA, FQGTGA. This CDR3 comprises 13 residues. Trimming removed 6 bases from V and 2 bases from J, with 9 bases in between. CDR3 region: CASSSSPTDTQYF. For the CDR3, the DNA is TGTGCCAGCAGTTCCTCCCCCACAGATACGCAGTATTTT. Full variable domain (outside the CDR3, taken from reference TRBV7-3 and TRBJ2-3): GAGVSQTPSNKVTEKGKYVELRCDPISGHTALYWYRQSLGQGPEFLIYFQGTGAADDSGLPNDRFFAVRPEGSVSTLKIQRTERGDSAVYLCASSSSPTDTQYFGPGTRLTVL.

The genes are TRBV7-3 and TRBJ2-1; D remains unclear. The CDR3 contains 17 residues. Germline loops: CDR1 SGHTA, CDR2 FQGTGA. V shed 5 bases and J shed 0 bases, with 17 bases lying between them. The CDR3, as DNA: TGTGCCAGCAGCCAACAAAACTCAGCGAGCTCCTACAATGAGCAGTTCTTC. As protein: CASSQQNSASSYNEQFF.